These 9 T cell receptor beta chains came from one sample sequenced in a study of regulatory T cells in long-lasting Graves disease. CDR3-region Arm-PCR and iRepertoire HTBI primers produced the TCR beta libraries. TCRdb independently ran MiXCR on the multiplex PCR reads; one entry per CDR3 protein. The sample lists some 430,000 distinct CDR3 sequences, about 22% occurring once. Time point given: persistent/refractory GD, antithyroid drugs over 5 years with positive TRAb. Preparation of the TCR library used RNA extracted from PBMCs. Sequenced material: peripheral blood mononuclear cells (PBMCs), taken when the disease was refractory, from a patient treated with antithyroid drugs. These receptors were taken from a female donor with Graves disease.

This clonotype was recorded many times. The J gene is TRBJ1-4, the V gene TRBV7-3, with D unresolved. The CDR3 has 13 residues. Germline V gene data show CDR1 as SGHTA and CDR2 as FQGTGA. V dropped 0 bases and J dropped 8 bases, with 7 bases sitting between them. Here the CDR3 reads CASSLTVGEKLFF. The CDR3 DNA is TGTGCCAGCAGCTTAACTGTGGGGGAAAAACTGTTTTTT. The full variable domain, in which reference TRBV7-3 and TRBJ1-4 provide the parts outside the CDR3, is GAGVSQTPSNKVTEKGKYVELRCDPISGHTALYWYRQSLGQGPEFLIYFQGTGAADDSGLPNDRFFAVRPEGSVSTLKIQRTERGDSAVYLCASSLTVGEKLFFGSGTQLSVL.

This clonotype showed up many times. In nucleotides, the CDR3 is TGTGCCACCACCCCGGAGAGCGGGAGGGCCTACGAGCAGTACTTC. Encoded protein: CATTPESGRAYEQYF. The V call is TRBV28, the J call TRBJ2-7; 10 bases fit TRBD2. Germline assignment: CDR1 MDHEN and CDR2 SYDVKM. The CDR3 is 15 residues long. V was clipped by 10 bases and J by 2 bases; unmatched bases: 11.

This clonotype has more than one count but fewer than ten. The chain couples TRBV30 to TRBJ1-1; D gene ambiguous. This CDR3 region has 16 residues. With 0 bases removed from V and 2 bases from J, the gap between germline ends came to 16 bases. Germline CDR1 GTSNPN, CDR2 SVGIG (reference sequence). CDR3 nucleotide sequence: TGTGCCTGGAGTGTGGAGGGTGTATCTGGAAACACTGAAGCTTTCTTT. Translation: CAWSVEGVSGNTEAFF.

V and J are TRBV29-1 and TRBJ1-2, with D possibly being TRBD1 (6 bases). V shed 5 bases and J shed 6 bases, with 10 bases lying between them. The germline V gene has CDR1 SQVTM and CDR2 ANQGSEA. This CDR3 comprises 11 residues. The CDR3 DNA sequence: TGCAGCGTTTGGACAGTTGATGGCTACACCTTC. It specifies CSVWTVDGYTF.

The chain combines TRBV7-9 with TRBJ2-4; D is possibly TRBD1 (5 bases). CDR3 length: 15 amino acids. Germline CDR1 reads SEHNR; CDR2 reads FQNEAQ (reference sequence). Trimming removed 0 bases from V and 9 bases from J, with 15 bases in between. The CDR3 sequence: CASSLAAAGLGIQYF. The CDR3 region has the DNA TGTGCCAGCAGCTTAGCTGCGGCAGGGTTAGGCATTCAGTACTTC.

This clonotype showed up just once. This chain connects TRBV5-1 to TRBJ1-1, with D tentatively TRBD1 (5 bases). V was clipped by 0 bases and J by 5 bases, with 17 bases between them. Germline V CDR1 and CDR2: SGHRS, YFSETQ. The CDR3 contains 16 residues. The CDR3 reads CASSLAGTSDGTEAFF. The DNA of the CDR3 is TGCGCCAGCAGCTTGGCTGGGACCTCCGACGGGACTGAAGCTTTCTTT.

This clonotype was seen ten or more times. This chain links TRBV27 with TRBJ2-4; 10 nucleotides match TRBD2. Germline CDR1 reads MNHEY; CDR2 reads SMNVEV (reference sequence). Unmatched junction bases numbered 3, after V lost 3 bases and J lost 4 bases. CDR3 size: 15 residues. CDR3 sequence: CASSFELAGKNIQYF. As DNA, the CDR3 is TGTGCCAGCAGTTTCGAACTAGCGGGAAAAAACATTCAGTACTTC.

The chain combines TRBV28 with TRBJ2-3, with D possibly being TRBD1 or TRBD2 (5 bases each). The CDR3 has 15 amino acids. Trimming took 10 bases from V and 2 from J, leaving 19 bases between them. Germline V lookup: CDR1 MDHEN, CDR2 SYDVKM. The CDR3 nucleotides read TGTGCCACTGACTCCGGGACCCCTAACACAGATACGCAGTATTTT. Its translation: CATDSGTPNTDTQYF.

CDR3 DNA: TGTGCCAGCAGCTTCCGGACAGGGATTGAGCAGTACTTC. Amino acids: CASSFRTGIEQYF. The chain uses TRBV7-4 and TRBJ2-7; 8 nucleotides align to TRBD1. The junction had 5 bases not matched to a gene; V was cut back by 3 bases and J by 7 bases. CDR1 and CDR2 (germline): SGHVT, SQSDAQ. This CDR3 has 13 residues.